One T cell receptor beta chain is described in this entry. The record originates from a study of T cell responses to AZD1222 COVID-19 vaccine. V dropped 3 bases and J dropped 5 bases, with 11 bases sitting between them. The CDR3 covers 12 residues. The germline V gene encodes CDR1 DFQATT and CDR2 SNEGSKA (reference sequence). Libraries were prepared by immunoSEQ multiplex PCR; TCRdb keeps only in-frame clonotypes and omits some of them. This sample has more than 90,000 clones; roughly 84% occur once, and the top ten carry approximately 15%. The sequence was collected from an adult in good health. The chain recombines TRBV20-1 with TRBJ2-7; D gene ambiguous. The input for sequencing was peripheral blood, taken on day 0 of AZD1222 vaccination. CDR3 nucleotides: TGCAGTGCTAGTAGTAGATTTAACGAGCAGTACTTC. Protein: CSASSRFNEQYF.